The 15 T cell receptor beta chains below come from one sample, sequenced in a study of cytomegalovirus exposure and HLA in healthy donors. 60 Vbeta and 13 Jbeta primers were used in PCR. Assay used: immunoSEQ multiplex PCR; TCRdb lists only in-frame clones, some missing. The profile shows roughly 180,000 clones, around three quarters of them singletons. Sequenced: PBMCs. These receptors were taken from a woman aged 25 to 39 in good health and CMV-seropositive.

J is TRBJ1-1 and V is TRBV14, with 7 bases lining up with TRBD1. CDR1 SGHDN and CDR2 FVKESK come from the germline V gene. There are 17 residues in the CDR3. The ends lost 0 bases at V and 1 base at J; junction bases unmatched: 8. CDR3 DNA: TGTGCCAGCAGCCAAGAAACCTGGACAGGAGGGAACACTGAAGCTTTCTTT. Protein product: CASSQETWTGGNTEAFF.

V gene TRBV6-5 combines with J gene TRBJ2-3; 9 bases are a match to TRBD1. The CDR3 loop spans 15 amino acids. J gave up 0 bases and V 8 bases, and 6 bases lay outside the gene matches. In germline, CDR1 is MNHEY, CDR2 SVGAGI. CDR3 loop: CASRNRGHSTDTQYF. The CDR3 DNA sequence: TGTGCCAGCCGTAACAGGGGGCATAGCACAGATACGCAGTATTTT.

The V gene is TRBV7-9, the J gene TRBJ1-6, with D hard to call. Germline CDR1 is SEHNR and CDR2 is FQNEAQ (reference sequence). CDR3 size: 13 residues. Trimming shortened V by 6 bases and J by 7 bases, and 10 bases separated the two germline ends. Written as DNA, the CDR3 is TGTGCCAGCAGTCGCGGGCCCAATTCACCCCTCCACTTT. The encoded protein is CASSRGPNSPLHF.

V is TRBV27 and J is TRBJ1-2, with a weak D call TRBD1 (6 bases). V shed 9 bases and J shed 4 bases, with 18 bases lying between them. The CDR3 runs 14 residues. Germline V gives CDR1 MNHEY, CDR2 SMNVEV (reference sequence). CDR3 loop: CASWSTGTLYGYTF. The CDR3, as DNA: TGTGCCAGTTGGTCGACAGGAACCCTCTATGGCTACACCTTC.

The chain couples TRBV6-6 to TRBJ1-1; D is perhaps TRBD1 (5 bases). The V end was cut by 4 bases, the J end by 0 bases, with 12 bases between. Germline loops: CDR1 MNHNY, CDR2 SVGAGI (reference sequence). This CDR3 comprises 15 residues. CDR3 DNA sequence: TGTGCCAGCAGTTTCCCGGGGGTTATGAACACTGAAGCTTTCTTT. It encodes CASSFPGVMNTEAFF.

The chain couples TRBV6-1 to TRBJ1-6; 7 positions agree with TRBD1. Trimming removed 4 bases from V and 7 bases from J; junction bases left unmatched: 4. Germline V gene data show CDR1 as MNHNS and CDR2 as SASEGT. CDR3 length: 14 residues. CDR3 nucleotides: TGTGCCAGCAGTGGCTGGGACAGAAATTCACCCCTCCACTTT. This sequence encodes CASSGWDRNSPLHF.

The chain joins TRBV6-5 to TRBJ2-7; TRBD2 matches 9 bases. The CDR3 runs to 14 residues. Trimming took 2 bases from V and 7 from J; bases not matched to a gene: 6. Germline CDR1 MNHEY, CDR2 SVGAGI. CDR3 protein: CASSYLGLAGEQYF. The CDR3 region has the DNA TGTGCCAGCAGTTACCTGGGACTAGCCGGAGAGCAGTACTTC.

The chain joins TRBV7-8 to TRBJ2-2, with TRBD1 as a possible D gene (6 bases). Germline-derived CDR1 and CDR2 are SGHVS and FQNEAQ. This CDR3 has 15 amino acids. V gave up 5 bases and J gave up 5 bases, with 15 bases separating them. The CDR3 reads CASSLSVGATGELFF. The CDR3 coding sequence is TGTGCCAGCAGCCTTAGTGTGGGGGCAACCGGGGAGCTGTTTTTT.

V gene TRBV28 combines with J gene TRBJ1-4, with D perhaps TRBD1 (5 bases). CDR3 length equals 12 residues. CDR1 MDHEN and CDR2 SYDVKM come from the germline V gene. V was clipped by 8 bases and J by 5 bases, with 9 bases between them. CDR3 in DNA: TGTGCCAGCGGGGCGGGAAATGAAAAACTGTTTTTT. Its protein product is CASGAGNEKLFF.

The V and J genes are TRBV27 and TRBJ2-7; 7 bases agree with TRBD1. The CDR3 is 13 residues long. V trimming: 4 bases; J trimming: 4 bases; junction bases outside the gene matches: 4. Per germline, CDR1 MNHEY and CDR2 SMNVEV (reference sequence). The CDR3 coding sequence is TGTGCCAGCAGTTCGGGACAGTGGTACGAGCAGTACTTC. This encodes CASSSGQWYEQYF.

The chain employs TRBV7-6 and TRBJ2-3; no clear D gene. Germline V gene sequence: CDR1 SGHVS, CDR2 FNYEAQ. This CDR3 contains 13 residues. Between the trimmed V and J ends, which lost 5 bases and 3 bases, there was a span of 9 bases. The CDR3 DNA reads as TGTGCCAGCAGCCAGTTCCAAACAGATACGCAGTATTTT. It specifies CASSQFQTDTQYF.

The CDR3 nucleotides read TGTGCCAGCAGCGTAGCTGACTCGGGGGTTGGAAACACCATATATTTT. It translates to CASSVADSGVGNTIYF. The rearrangement links TRBV9 to TRBJ1-3, with D perhaps TRBD1 (5 bases). The germline V gene has CDR1 SGDLS and CDR2 YYNGEE. Deletions cut 0 bases from V and 3 bases from J, with 13 bases between. There are 16 residues in the CDR3.

CDR3 amino acids: CASSAPRSGYEQYF. DNA for the CDR3: TGCGCCAGCAGCGCCCCGAGGAGCGGCTACGAGCAGTACTTC. The chain combines TRBV10-2 with TRBJ2-7; weak D call: TRBD2 (5 bases). Deletions cut 6 bases from V and 3 bases from J, with 15 bases between. Germline assignment: CDR1 WSHSY and CDR2 SAAADI. This CDR3 is 14 amino acids long.

V and J are TRBV7-7 and TRBJ2-6, with a weak D call TRBD1 (6 bases). V was cut by 4 bases and J by 0 bases, with 10 bases left in between. Germline assignment: CDR1 SSHAT and CDR2 FNYEAQ (reference sequence). This CDR3 is built from 16 residues. The CDR3 DNA is TGTGCCAGCAGCTCGGGACAAAACTCTGGGGCCAACGTCCTGACTTTC. Its protein is CASSSGQNSGANVLTF.

This chain links TRBV19 with TRBJ2-2, with D unclear. The CDR3 sequence is 15 residues long. CDR1 is LNHDA, CDR2 SQIVND, per germline (reference sequence). The V and J ends lost 7 bases and 6 bases respectively, with 18 bases between them. CDR3 residues: CASKTRHPGSGELFF. In DNA form, the CDR3 reads TGTGCCAGTAAGACGAGGCACCCCGGGTCCGGGGAGCTGTTTTTT.